The 4 T cell receptor beta chains reported below all come from one sample, sequenced in a study of T cells in Graves' hyperthyroidism and ophthalmopathy. The investigators amplified TCR beta CDR3 regions from RNA transcripts. The study used the HTBI primer set for a first-round RT-PCR of the TCR CDR3. One entry per CDR3 protein results from TCRdb running MiXCR on the multiplex PCR reads. The sample has 400,000 to 500,000 distinct CDR3 sequences; around 13% are singletons. Sequenced sample: blood. All receptors derive from a woman between 18 and 29 years old with Graves' hyperthyroidism.

This clonotype was counted many times. V and J are TRBV6-1 and TRBJ1-2, with D uncertain. CDR3 length equals 14 residues. Trimming pared 4 bases from V and 6 bases from J, leaving 15 bases between. CDR1 is MNHNS and CDR2 is SASEGT in the germline V gene. This CDR3 is CASSAWTPGNGYTF. The CDR3, as DNA: TGTGCCAGCAGTGCTTGGACGCCGGGGAATGGCTACACCTTC.

This clonotype was recorded many times. The chain links TRBV27 to TRBJ2-5; no clear D gene. CDR1 is MNHEY and CDR2 is SMNVEV in the germline V gene (reference sequence). The CDR3 spans 14 residues. Trimming took 4 bases from V and 4 from J, leaving 13 bases between them. CDR3 region: CASSWSKGSETQYF. Here the CDR3 DNA reads TGTGCCAGCAGTTGGTCGAAGGGATCAGAGACCCAGTACTTC.

This clonotype was seen a handful of times. The chain combines TRBV7-6 with TRBJ2-3, with 8 bases lining up with TRBD1. J was trimmed by 4 bases and V by 1 base; bases with no gene match: 7. The germline CDR1 and CDR2 sequences are SGHVS and FNYEAQ. This CDR3 is built from 16 residues. The CDR3 sequence: CASSLGTGSAADTQYF. The CDR3 DNA sequence: TGTGCCAGCAGCTTAGGGACAGGGAGCGCCGCAGATACGCAGTATTTT.

The V call is TRBV6-1, the J call TRBJ2-3; D is perhaps TRBD1 (6 bases). V lost 5 bases and J lost 9, with 12 bases in between. The CDR3 extends over 12 amino acids. Germline-derived CDR1 and CDR2 are MNHNS and SASEGT. CDR3 bases: TGTGCCAGCAGTACAGGGTCGAGGACGCAGTATTTT. It translates to CASSTGSRTQYF.